This T cell receptor beta chain was recorded in a study of control samples from healthy donors and cancer patients. Clones were read by immunoSEQ multiplex PCR, and TCRdb kept only the in-frame ones, dropping some. The repertoire holds more than 75,000 clones, with roughly 83% as singletons. The CDR3 length is 14 residues. CDR1 and CDR2 from the germline V gene are KGHSH and LQKENI. V lost 2 bases to trimming and J lost 4 bases, with 9 bases between them. The V and J genes are TRBV18 and TRBJ2-1; D uncertain. This receptor was taken from a man between 70 and 80 years old with lung cancer. The material sequenced was PBMCs. The CDR3 reads CASSPGLQYNEQFF. The CDR3 nucleotides are TGTGCCAGCTCACCAGGATTACAGTACAATGAGCAGTTCTTC.